These 16 T cell receptor beta chains came from one sample sequenced in a study of T cells in Graves' hyperthyroidism and ophthalmopathy. Amplified TCR beta CDR3 regions derived from RNA transcripts. With the HTBI primer set, the TCR CDR3 went through a first round of RT-PCR. One entry per CDR3 protein results from TCRdb running MiXCR on the multiplex PCR reads. This sample has approximately 640,000 distinct CDR3 sequences; roughly 17% occur once, and the top ten carry 15% to 18%. The sequenced sample was blood. These receptors all stem from a man aged 45 to 65 with Graves' hyperthyroidism.

The chain is built from TRBV20-1 and TRBJ2-2, with 10 bases lining up with TRBD1. The germline gives CDR1 DFQATT, CDR2 SNEGSKA (reference sequence). The CDR3 covers 16 residues. V lost 5 bases to trimming and J lost 5 bases; unmatched junction nucleotides: 11. Written as DNA, the CDR3 is TGCAGTGCTCCAATACTGACAGGGGGCGGAACCGGGGAGCTGTTTTTT. Encoded protein: CSAPILTGGGTGELFF.

The chain has TRBV5-1 and TRBJ2-1; TRBD2 matches at 9 bases. V lost 2 bases and J lost 2; bases outside the gene matches: 2. Germline loops: CDR1 SGHRS, CDR2 YFSETQ. The CDR3 length is 15 residues. CDR3 sequence: CASSFERGAYNEQFF. The CDR3, as DNA: TGCGCCAGCAGCTTCGAGCGGGGGGCCTACAATGAGCAGTTCTTC.

Comments on this clonotype: This sequence may be a read error, since a much larger clone differs from it by one base. This sequence joins TRBV6-1 and TRBJ1-1; D may be TRBD1 (6 bases). This CDR3 spans 15 amino acids. The germline CDR1 and CDR2 sequences are MNHNS and SASEGT. Trimming left V 8 bases short and J 3 bases short, with 19 bases between. The CDR3 loop is CASVLGGFGDTEAFF. The CDR3, as DNA: TGTGCCAGCGTCCTGGGGGGCTTTGGGGACACTGAAGCTTTCTTT.

This clonotype was detected only a few times. The chain carries TRBV30 and TRBJ2-1; D is undetermined. Trimming pared 0 bases from V and 5 bases from J, leaving 8 bases between. The CDR3 sequence is 13 residues long. From germline, CDR1 is GTSNPN and CDR2 SVGIG (reference sequence). The chain's CDR3 is CAWSVGLNNEQFF. CDR3 sequence (DNA): TGTGCCTGGAGTGTTGGTCTGAACAATGAGCAGTTCTTC.

This chain's CDR3 is CSAPRTSGSLRTYEQYF. In nucleotides, the CDR3 is TGCAGTGCTCCCCGGACTAGCGGGAGTCTTCGGACCTACGAGCAGTACTTC. This chain joins TRBV20-1 and TRBJ2-7, with 13 bases aligning to TRBD2. The CDR3 is made up of 17 amino acids. Germline CDR1 and CDR2: DFQATT and SNEGSKA (reference sequence). After removal of 5 bases from V and 2 bases from J, the junction contained 12 bases not matched to a gene.

This clonotype occurred many times. The V gene is TRBV6-5, the J gene TRBJ1-2, with D possibly being TRBD1 (5 bases). Germline V gene lookup returns CDR1 MNHEY and CDR2 SVGAGI. CDR3 length equals 17 residues. The germline V and J ends were trimmed by 2 bases and 3 bases, with 19 bases remaining between them. CDR3 sequence: CASSYRGRAYRDYGYTF. The CDR3 nucleotides read TGTGCCAGCAGTTACAGGGGACGGGCGTACCGGGACTATGGCTACACCTTC.

Ten or more counts support this clonotype. The CDR3 nucleotides are TGTGCCAGCAGACGGGACGTTGCCTACGAGCAGTACTTC. Translating it yields CASRRDVAYEQYF. This chain links TRBV6-1 with TRBJ2-7; the D gene could be TRBD1 or TRBD2 (5 bases each). Trimming took off 6 bases at V and 2 bases at J, with 11 bases between the two ends. Germline-derived CDR1 and CDR2 are MNHNS and SASEGT. The CDR3 contains 13 residues.

This clonotype occurred many times. The chain uses TRBV29-1 and TRBJ1-2; D not resolved. The CDR3 totals 12 residues. CDR1 and CDR2 (germline): SQVTM, ANQGSEA. Trimming cost V 4 bases and J 7 bases, with 13 bases left between them. CDR3 sequence (DNA): TGCAGCGTTGTTCTAGGAATCGGTGGCTACACCTTC. Its protein product is CSVVLGIGGYTF.

The sample holds many counts of this clonotype. V is TRBV6-5 and J is TRBJ2-5, with D hard to call. Germline V gene data show CDR1 as MNHEY and CDR2 as SVGAGI. V was shortened by 0 bases and J by 5 bases, with 10 bases between the two germline ends. The CDR3 sequence is 14 residues long. Written as DNA, the CDR3 is TGTGCCAGCAGTTACTCGATTTTAGGCGAGACCCAGTACTTC. This codes for CASSYSILGETQYF.

This clonotype was recorded at least ten times. CDR3 sequence reads: CASSFSPSADTQYF. CDR3 DNA: TGTGCCAGCAGCTTTAGTCCTAGTGCAGATACGCAGTATTTT. The chain recombines TRBV7-3 with TRBJ2-3; D is ambiguous. The CDR3 sequence is 14 residues long. Per germline, CDR1 SGHTA and CDR2 FQGTGA. Trimming took 3 bases from V and 4 from J, leaving 11 bases between them.

This clonotype has just a few counts. The chain has TRBV20-1 and TRBJ2-7; D perhaps matches TRBD2 (5 bases). Germline V gene lookup returns CDR1 DFQATT and CDR2 SNEGSKA (reference sequence). Trimming shortened V by 6 bases and J by 1 base, and 16 bases separated the two germline ends. The CDR3 runs to 14 residues. The CDR3 region is CSAYRLTLSYEQYF. DNA of the CDR3: TGCAGTGCGTACCGACTAACCCTTTCCTACGAGCAGTACTTC.

The chain joins TRBV28 to TRBJ1-2; 9 bases map to TRBD1. Trimming cost V 1 base and J 4 bases; bases outside gene matches: 7. Germline loops: CDR1 MDHEN, CDR2 SYDVKM. This CDR3 is 16 amino acids long. CDR3: CASSLYRGLRPYGYTF. CDR3 bases: TGTGCCAGCAGTTTATACAGGGGGCTAAGGCCCTATGGCTACACCTTC.

This clonotype occurred many times. The chain uses TRBV5-1 and TRBJ2-1, with D perhaps being TRBD1 or TRBD2 (5 bases each). Trimming took off 1 base at V and 0 bases at J, with 11 bases between the two ends. The CDR3 spans 16 residues. From germline, CDR1 is SGHRS and CDR2 YFSETQ. In DNA, the CDR3 is TGCGCCAGCAGCTTGCGAGGGGAAAGCTCCTACAATGAGCAGTTCTTC. Amino acid sequence: CASSLRGESSYNEQFF. Using reference TRBV5-1 and TRBJ2-1 for the parts outside the CDR3, the full variable domain is KAGVTQTPRYLIKTRGQQVTLSCSPISGHRSVSWYQQTPGQGLQFLFEYFSETQRNKGNFPGRFSGRQFSNSRSEMNVSTLELGDSALYLCASSLRGESSYNEQFFGPGTRLTVL.

The V gene is TRBV5-1, the J gene TRBJ1-4; D perhaps matches TRBD1 (5 bases). The CDR3 spans 16 residues. The germline gives CDR1 SGHRS, CDR2 YFSETQ. Trimming pared 4 bases from V and 4 bases from J, leaving 17 bases between. CDR3 protein: CASSLTGGAVNEKLFF. The DNA for the CDR3 is TGCGCCAGCAGCCTAACCGGCGGGGCGGTTAATGAAAAACTGTTTTTT. The variable domain in full, completed from reference TRBV5-1 and TRBJ1-4, reads KAGVTQTPRYLIKTRGQQVTLSCSPISGHRSVSWYQQTPGQGLQFLFEYFSETQRNKGNFPGRFSGRQFSNSRSEMNVSTLELGDSALYLCASSLTGGAVNEKLFFGSGTQLSVL.

This clonotype showed up many times. The chain recombines TRBV27 with TRBJ1-2; D is possibly TRBD1 (5 bases). V lost 5 bases and J lost 1, with 14 bases in between. CDR3 length: 15 residues. Germline V gives CDR1 MNHEY, CDR2 SMNVEV (reference sequence). The CDR3 nucleotides are TGTGCCAGCAGTCCTTACGGGGGGGGTAACTATGGCTACACCTTC. It specifies CASSPYGGGNYGYTF.

The V and J genes are TRBV6-9 and TRBJ1-5, with 10 bases aligning to TRBD1. The CDR3 has 18 residues. V dropped 3 bases and J dropped 4; count of bases not matched to a gene: 12. The germline gives CDR1 MNHGY, CDR2 SVAAGI. The CDR3 DNA sequence: TGTGCCAGCAGTTACCCTCCCGGGACAGGGGAGGGGAATCAGCCCCAGCATTTT. Encoded protein: CASSYPPGTGEGNQPQHF.